This entry concerns a single T cell receptor beta chain. What it binds is not known. The genes and germline here are from mouse. The DNA ends 4 residues before the CDR3 does, and the rest of the CDR3 is filled in from the germline J gene. Extracted RNA was reverse transcribed into cDNA, the sequencing template. The method was immunoSEQ multiplex PCR; TCRdb's version includes in-frame clones alone and lacks a portion of them. The table lists approximately 280,000 clones, with no singletons. This sample is drawn from a study of CD8+ T cells in alopecia areata. General study points: Affected scalp, especially in alopecia totalis/universalis, had a higher clonality than normal scalp did.

Cell sorting was performed on pooled cutaneous lymph node cells with CD4, CD8alpha, NKG2D, NKG2ACE and other markers. The length of the CDR3 is 14 residues. Germline V gene sequence: CDR1 LGHDT, CDR2 YNNKQL (reference sequence). Germline trimming cut 8 bases from V and 2 bases from J; bases unmatched to any gene: 4. The chain recombines TRBV4 with TRBJ2-2; 8 positions agree with TRBD2. The TCR sequence derives from a C3H/HeJ mouse with alopecia areata. For the strain, the MHC haplotype given is H2-k. Sample: CD4+ T cells sorted from a lymph node. CDR3 sequence reads: CASVTGGNTGQLYF. CDR3 DNA (partial): TGTGCCAGCGTCACTGGGGGTAACACCGGG.